This is a list of T cell receptor beta chains from one sample in a study of OX40 agonist ivuxolimab in advanced cancers. The protocol was immunoSEQ multiplex PCR, while the TCRdb copy is restricted to in-frame clones and leaves out a portion. This table holds 30,000 to 40,000 clones, around 90% found once. The input for sequencing was CD4+ or CD8+ T cells sorted from blood, taken in a trial of the OX40 agonist ivuxolimab. These receptors came from an adult with an advanced solid tumor such as melanoma, head and neck, liver or kidney cancer. Both conserved end residues are part of each CDR3. A D gene is named only where the DNA matches it firmly. The size entry is marked missing in some rows and otherwise reads once, few, many or a size class.

V gene	clone size	J gene	D gene	CDR3 protein	CDR3 DNA
TRBV7-9	.	TRBJ1-4	.	CASSQNLQGTNEKLFF	TGTGCCAGCAGCCAAAACCTACAGGGAACTAATGAAAAACTGTTTTTT
TRBV14	.	TRBJ2-1	.	CASSQVARSSYNEQFF	TGTGCCAGCAGCCAAGTTGCGCGAAGCTCCTACAATGAGCAGTTCTTC
TRBV5-1	.	TRBJ2-7	.	CASSFPGREQYF	TGCGCCAGCAGCTTTCCGGGCCGTGAGCAGTACTTC
TRBV25-1	.	TRBJ2-5	TRBD1	CASSMPGQGSEQYF	TGTGCCAGCAGTATGCCGGGACAGGGGTCTGAGCAGTACTTC
TRBV10-3	few	TRBJ1-3	TRBD1	CAGRAGGSGNTIYF	TGTGCCGGGCGGGCAGGGGGTTCTGGAAACACCATATATTTT
TRBV28	.	TRBJ1-3	.	CASSFYLGGAGNTIYF	TGTGCCAGCAGTTTTTATCTCGGGGGGGCGGGAAACACCATATATTTT
TRBV27	.	TRBJ2-7	TRBD2	CASRLAGSYEQYF	TGTGCCAGCAGACTAGCGGGATCCTACGAGCAGTACTTC
TRBV7-9	.	TRBJ1-1	.	CASSLGEGDVMMNTEAFF	TGTGCCAGCAGCTTAGGGGAGGGCGATGTAATGATGAACACTGAAGCTTTCTTT
TRBV6-6	.	TRBJ2-3	TRBD1	CASSTTGGADTQYF	TGTGCCAGCAGCACGACAGGGGGCGCAGATACGCAGTATTTT
TRBV21-1	.	TRBJ1-3	.	CASSKLNSGRKDTIYF	TGTGCCAGCAGCAAATTAAACAGCGGGAGGAAAGACACCATATATTTT
TRBV5-6	.	TRBJ1-3	.	CASSSWTVGDF	TGTGCCAGCAGCTCGTGGACAGTGGGGGATTTT
TRBV27	.	TRBJ2-7	.	CASSFQGHYEQYF	TGTGCCAGCAGTTTTCAGGGGCACTACGAGCAGTACTTC
TRBV6-5	.	TRBJ2-7	.	CASSPTGTGYEQYF	TGTGCCAGCAGTCCCACAGGGACCGGCTACGAGCAGTACTTC
TRBV28	.	TRBJ2-2	.	CASSLAGELFF	TGTGCCAGCAGTTTGGCCGGGGAGCTGTTTTTT
TRBV27	.	TRBJ2-2	.	CASSLRGNTGELFF	TGTGCCAGCAGTTTGCGGGGGAACACCGGGGAGCTGTTTTTT
TRBV25-1	.	TRBJ1-1	.	CASSEWGTEAFF	TGTGCCAGCAGTGAATGGGGCACTGAAGCTTTCTTT
TRBV5-4	.	TRBJ1-2	.	CASSLQGGYGYTF	TGTGCCAGCAGCTTACAGGGTGGCTATGGCTACACCTTC
TRBV28	.	TRBJ2-7	.	CASSLLVGPYEQYF	TGTGCCAGCAGTTTACTGGTGGGGCCCTACGAGCAGTACTTC
TRBV5-6	.	TRBJ2-7	.	CASSSQWTVSYEQYF	TGTGCCAGCAGCTCTCAGTGGACAGTCTCCTACGAGCAGTACTTC
TRBV5-4	.	TRBJ2-1	TRBD2	CASSHSGSPNEQFF	TGTGCCAGCAGCCACAGCGGGAGCCCCAATGAGCAGTTCTTC
TRBV19	once	TRBJ2-7	.	CASSPHGDEQYF	TGTGCCAGTAGTCCCCATGGGGACGAGCAGTACTTC
TRBV23-1	.	TRBJ1-2	.	CASIQASKGYTF	TGCGCCAGCATACAGGCTTCGAAAGGCTACACCTTC
TRBV27	.	TRBJ2-2	.	CASSFAGVGELFF	TGTGCCAGCAGTTTCGCAGGGGTCGGGGAGCTGTTTTTT
TRBV5-6	.	TRBJ2-7	.	CASSQNTEQYF	TGTGCCAGCAGCCAAAATACCGAGCAGTACTTC
TRBV6-5	.	TRBJ1-1	.	CASSYSKGEAFF	TGTGCCAGCAGTTACTCAAAGGGTGAAGCTTTCTTT
TRBV6-1	few	TRBJ2-3	TRBD1	CASSEGTGVDTQYF	TGTGCCAGCAGTGAAGGAACAGGGGTAGATACGCAGTATTTT
TRBV19	.	TRBJ1-1	.	CASTWGIAEAFF	TGTGCCAGTACTTGGGGGATCGCTGAAGCTTTCTTT
TRBV5-4	.	TRBJ1-1	.	CASSLGWGVGTEAFF	TGTGCCAGCAGCTTGGGCTGGGGGGTGGGCACTGAAGCTTTCTTT
TRBV4-1	few	TRBJ2-7	TRBD1	CASSSTGATYEQYF	TGCGCCAGCAGTTCGACAGGGGCCACCTACGAGCAGTACTTC
TRBV11-2	.	TRBJ2-5	.	CASSLTGLETQYF	TGTGCCAGCAGCTTAACCGGGTTGGAGACCCAGTACTTC
TRBV5-1	.	TRBJ2-5	TRBD2	CASSSERERVETQYF	TGCGCCAGCAGCTCTGAGCGGGAAAGGGTGGAGACCCAGTACTTC
TRBV28	.	TRBJ2-1	TRBD2	CASSRLAGGPSYNEQFF	TGTGCCAGCAGTCGGTTGGCGGGAGGGCCTTCCTACAATGAGCAGTTCTTC
TRBV7-2	.	TRBJ2-1	.	CASSSAGGNEQFF	TGTGCCAGCAGCTCGGCCGGGGGCAATGAGCAGTTCTTC
TRBV19	.	TRBJ2-5	TRBD1	CASSIHRGSETQYF	TGTGCCAGTAGTATACACAGGGGATCCGAGACCCAGTACTTC
TRBV19	few	TRBJ1-2	TRBD1	CASSGQGIYGYTF	TGTGCCAGTAGCGGACAGGGAATCTATGGCTACACCTTC
TRBV5-6	.	TRBJ1-1	.	CASSPDGVGDTEAFF	TGTGCCAGCAGCCCAGACGGGGTTGGGGACACTGAAGCTTTCTTT
TRBV6-4	.	TRBJ2-3	TRBD2	CASSDSGLASDTQYF	TGTGCCAGCAGTGACTCGGGACTAGCGTCAGATACGCAGTATTTT